This paragraph covers one T cell receptor beta chain sequence. Total RNA came from unfractionated whole blood. The data are from a study of human T cells and chemical hapten exposure. Study in general: Across samples, TCR yields varied, mostly owing to small differences in pooled library volumes.

Separate cDNA molecules received unique molecular identifiers, which the library attached to them. TCRdb passed the 5' RACE reads through MiXCR, listing each CDR3 protein once. The data show about 120,000 distinct CDR3 sequences, 15% to 20% seen once. The CDR3 consists of 13 residues. Trimming removed 0 bases at V and 3 bases at J, with 6 bases between. CDR1 is PRHDT, CDR2 FYEKMQ, per germline (reference sequence). The receptor's source is a human donor in good health. V gene TRBV13 combines with J gene TRBJ2-7; D remains unclear. The CDR3 coding sequence is TGTGCCAGCAGCTTAGGTCATTTCTACGAGCAGTACTTC. Residues: CASSLGHFYEQYF.